This is a list of T cell receptor beta chains from one sample in a study of OX40 agonist ivuxolimab in advanced cancers. Profiling relied on immunoSEQ multiplex PCR, and the TCRdb table lists in-frame clones only, not all of them. The data hold some 64,000 clones, with approximately 84% observed a single time. The sequencing used CD4+ or CD8+ T cells sorted from blood, collected in a trial of the OX40 agonist ivuxolimab. The receptors were sampled from an adult with an advanced solid tumor such as melanoma, head and neck, liver or kidney cancer. Each CDR3 is given with its conserved first and last residue. D genes are given only for firm matches. Size values are once, few and many counts, or a class for expanded clones, and some rows have none.

d_gene: .; v_gene: TRBV5-1; abundance: .; j_gene: TRBJ1-1; CDR3nt: TGCGCCAGCAGCCCGGGGGGGTCTGCGACTGAAGCTTTCTTT; CDR3aa: CASSPGGSATEAFF
d_gene: TRBD1; v_gene: TRBV4-1; abundance: .; j_gene: TRBJ2-1; CDR3nt: TGCGCCAGCAGCTTGGACAGGAACTCCTACAATGAGCAGTTCTTC; CDR3aa: CASSLDRNSYNEQFF
d_gene: .; v_gene: TRBV13; abundance: .; j_gene: TRBJ2-6; CDR3nt: TGTGCCAGCAGCTCTGGGGCCAACGTCCTGACTTTC; CDR3aa: CASSSGANVLTF
d_gene: .; v_gene: TRBV5-1; abundance: .; j_gene: TRBJ2-6; CDR3nt: TGCGCCAGCAGACTAACCGGGGGCTCTGGGGCCAACGTCCTGACTTTC; CDR3aa: CASRLTGGSGANVLTF
d_gene: .; v_gene: TRBV2; abundance: .; j_gene: TRBJ1-1; CDR3nt: TGTGCCAGCAGCATCCTAAGGGCAAATTCGGGGCGGCTGGGCGCTGAAGCTTTCTTT; CDR3aa: CASSILRANSGRLGAEAFF
d_gene: .; v_gene: TRBV5-1; abundance: .; j_gene: TRBJ1-2; CDR3nt: TGCGCCAGCAGCTTGGACTGGCAGGGGAATGGCTACACCTTC; CDR3aa: CASSLDWQGNGYTF
d_gene: .; v_gene: TRBV4-3; abundance: .; j_gene: TRBJ2-7; CDR3nt: TGCGCCAGCAGCCAAGTTGTAGGTCCCTACGAGCAGTACTTC; CDR3aa: CASSQVVGPYEQYF
d_gene: .; v_gene: TRBV29-1; abundance: .; j_gene: TRBJ1-2; CDR3nt: TGCAGCGTTTTGTCCGGGACGATAGGCTACACCTTC; CDR3aa: CSVLSGTIGYTF
d_gene: .; v_gene: TRBV19; abundance: .; j_gene: TRBJ1-2; CDR3nt: TGTGCCAGTAGAAAGATCGACAGGAACTATGGCTACACCTTC; CDR3aa: CASRKIDRNYGYTF
d_gene: .; v_gene: TRBV5-1; abundance: once; j_gene: TRBJ2-7; CDR3nt: TGCGCCAGCAGCCAGGACAGTCGGACCTACGAGCAGTACTTC; CDR3aa: CASSQDSRTYEQYF
d_gene: TRBD1; v_gene: TRBV6-6; abundance: .; j_gene: TRBJ2-7; CDR3nt: TGTGCCAGCAGTCGGACAGGGGCCTACGAGCAGTACTTC; CDR3aa: CASSRTGAYEQYF